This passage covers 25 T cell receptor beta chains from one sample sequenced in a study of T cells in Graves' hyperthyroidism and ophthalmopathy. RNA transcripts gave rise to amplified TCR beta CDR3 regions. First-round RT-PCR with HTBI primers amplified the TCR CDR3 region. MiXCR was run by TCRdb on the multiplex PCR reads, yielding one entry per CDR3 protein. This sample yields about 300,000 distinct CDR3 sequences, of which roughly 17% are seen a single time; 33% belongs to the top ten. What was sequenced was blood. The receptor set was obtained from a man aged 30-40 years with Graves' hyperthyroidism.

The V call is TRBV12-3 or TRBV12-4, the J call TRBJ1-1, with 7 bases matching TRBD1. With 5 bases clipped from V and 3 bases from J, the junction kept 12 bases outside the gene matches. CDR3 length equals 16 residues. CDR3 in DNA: TGTGCCAGCAGTCCCCAAATCACAGGGGTGGACACTGAAGCTTTCTTT. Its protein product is CASSPQITGVDTEAFF.

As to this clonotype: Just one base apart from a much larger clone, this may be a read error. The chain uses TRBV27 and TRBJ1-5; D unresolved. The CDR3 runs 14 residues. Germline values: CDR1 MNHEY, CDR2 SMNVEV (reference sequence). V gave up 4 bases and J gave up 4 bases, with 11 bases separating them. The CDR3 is CASSSQPKNQPQHF. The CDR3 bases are TGTGCCAGCAGTTCGCAGCCCAAGAATCAGCCCCAGCATTTT.

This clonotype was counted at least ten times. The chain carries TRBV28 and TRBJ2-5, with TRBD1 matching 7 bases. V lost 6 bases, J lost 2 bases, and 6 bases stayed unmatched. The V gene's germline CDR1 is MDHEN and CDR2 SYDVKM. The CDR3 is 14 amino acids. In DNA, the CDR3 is TGTGCCAGCAGACAGACAGGGACACAAGAGACCCAGTACTTC. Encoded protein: CASRQTGTQETQYF.

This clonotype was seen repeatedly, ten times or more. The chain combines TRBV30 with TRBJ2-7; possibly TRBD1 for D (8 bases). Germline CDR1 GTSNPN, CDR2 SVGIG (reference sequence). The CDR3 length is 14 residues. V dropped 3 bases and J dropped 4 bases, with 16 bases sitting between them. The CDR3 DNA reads TGTGCCTGGAGGGGAGGGACAGGACAGTACGAGCAGTACTTC. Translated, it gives CAWRGGTGQYEQYF.

CDR3 nucleotides: TGCGCCAGCAGTGACACGTACAATGAGCAGTTCTTC. Amino acids: CASSDTYNEQFF. The chain links TRBV10-2 to TRBJ2-1; D is unclear. Trimming shortened V by 3 bases and J by 4 bases, and 4 bases separated the two germline ends. The CDR3 is 12 amino acids. Germline lookup yields CDR1 WSHSY and CDR2 SAAADI.

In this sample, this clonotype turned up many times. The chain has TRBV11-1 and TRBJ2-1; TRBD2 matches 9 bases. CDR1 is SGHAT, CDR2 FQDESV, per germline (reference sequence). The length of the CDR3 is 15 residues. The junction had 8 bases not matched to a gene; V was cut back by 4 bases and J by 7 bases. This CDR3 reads CASSYSHSGGNEQFF. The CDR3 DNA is TGTGCCAGCAGCTACTCCCATAGCGGGGGAAATGAGCAGTTCTTC.

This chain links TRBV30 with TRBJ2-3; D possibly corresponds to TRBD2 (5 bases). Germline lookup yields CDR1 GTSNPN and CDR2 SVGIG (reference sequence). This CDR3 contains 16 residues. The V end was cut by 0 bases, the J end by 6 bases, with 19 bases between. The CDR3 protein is CAWSVRGSPSADTQYF. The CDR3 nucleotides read TGTGCCTGGAGTGTACGTGGGAGTCCATCAGCGGATACGCAGTATTTT.

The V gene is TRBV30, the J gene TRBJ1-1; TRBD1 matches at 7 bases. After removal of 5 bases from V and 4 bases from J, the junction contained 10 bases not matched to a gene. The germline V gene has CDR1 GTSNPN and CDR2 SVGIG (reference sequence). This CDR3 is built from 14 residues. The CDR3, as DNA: TGTGCCTGGGGCCAGGGGGGGTCCAGCACTGAAGCTTTCTTT. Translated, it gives CAWGQGGSSTEAFF.

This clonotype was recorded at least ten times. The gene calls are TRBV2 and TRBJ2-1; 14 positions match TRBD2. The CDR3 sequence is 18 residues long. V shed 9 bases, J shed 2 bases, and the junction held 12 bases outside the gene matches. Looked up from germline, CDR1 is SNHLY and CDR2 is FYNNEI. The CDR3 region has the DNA TGTGCCAGGGGTAGGAGGACTAGCGGGAGGTTTGCCTACAATGAGCAGTTCTTC. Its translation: CARGRRTSGRFAYNEQFF. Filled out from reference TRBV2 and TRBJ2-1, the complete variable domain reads EPEVTQTPSHQVTQMGQEVILRCVPISNHLYFYWYRQILGQKVEFLVSFYNNEISEKSEIFDDQFSVERPDGSNFTLKIRSTKLEDSAMYFCARGRRTSGRFAYNEQFFGPGTRLTVL.

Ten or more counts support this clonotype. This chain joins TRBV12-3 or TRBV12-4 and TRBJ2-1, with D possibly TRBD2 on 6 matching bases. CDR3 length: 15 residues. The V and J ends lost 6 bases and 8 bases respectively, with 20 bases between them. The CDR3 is CASSSPLRERDEQFF. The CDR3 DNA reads TGTGCCAGCAGCTCCCCCCTCCGGGAGAGGGATGAGCAGTTCTTC.

The CDR3 here is CASSGTGLYGYTF. In nucleotides, the CDR3 is TGTGCCAGCAGCGGTACAGGGCTCTATGGCTACACCTTC. V gene TRBV9 combines with J gene TRBJ1-2; TRBD1 might be the D (6 bases). The V end was cut by 3 bases, the J end by 4 bases, with 10 bases between. Germline assignment: CDR1 SGDLS and CDR2 YYNGEE. The CDR3 covers 13 residues.

The CDR3 loop is CAPQNRFYEQYF. The CDR3 DNA sequence: TGTGCCCCGCAGAATAGGTTTTACGAGCAGTACTTC. The V gene is TRBV30, the J gene TRBJ2-7; D not resolved. Between the trimmed V and J ends, which lost 8 bases and 4 bases, there was a span of 15 bases. CDR3 length: 12 residues. CDR1 and CDR2 (germline): GTSNPN, SVGIG (reference sequence).

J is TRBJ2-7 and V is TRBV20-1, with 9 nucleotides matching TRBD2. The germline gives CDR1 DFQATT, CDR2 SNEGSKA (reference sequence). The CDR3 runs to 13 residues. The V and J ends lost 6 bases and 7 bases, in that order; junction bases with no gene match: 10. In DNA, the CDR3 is TGCAGTGCACAGGCTAGCGGGACCTTTGAGCAGTACTTC. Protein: CSAQASGTFEQYF.

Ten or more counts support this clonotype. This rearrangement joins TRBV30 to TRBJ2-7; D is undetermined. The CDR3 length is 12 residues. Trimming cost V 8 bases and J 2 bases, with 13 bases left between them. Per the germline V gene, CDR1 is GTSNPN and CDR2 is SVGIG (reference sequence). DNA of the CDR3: TGTGCCCTGTCGAGCGACACCTACGAGCAGTACTTC. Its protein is CALSSDTYEQYF.

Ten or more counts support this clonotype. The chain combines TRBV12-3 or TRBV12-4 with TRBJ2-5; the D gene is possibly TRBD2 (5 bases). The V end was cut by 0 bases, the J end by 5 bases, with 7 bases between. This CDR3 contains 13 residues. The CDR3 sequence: CASSLAEVETQYF. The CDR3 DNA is TGTGCCAGCAGTTTAGCGGAGGTTGAGACCCAGTACTTC.

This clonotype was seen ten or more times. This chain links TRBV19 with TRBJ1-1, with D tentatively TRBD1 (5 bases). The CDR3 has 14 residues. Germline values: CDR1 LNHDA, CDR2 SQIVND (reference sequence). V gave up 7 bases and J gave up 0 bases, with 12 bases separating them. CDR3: CASIPGTMNTEAFF. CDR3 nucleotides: TGTGCCAGTATTCCCGGGACGATGAACACTGAAGCTTTCTTT. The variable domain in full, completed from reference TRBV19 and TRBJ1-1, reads DGGITQSPKYLFRKEGQNVTLSCEQNLNHDAMYWYRQDPGQGLRLIYYSQIVNDFQKGDIAEGYSVSREKKESFPLTVTSAQKNPTAFYLCASIPGTMNTEAFFGQGTRLTVV.

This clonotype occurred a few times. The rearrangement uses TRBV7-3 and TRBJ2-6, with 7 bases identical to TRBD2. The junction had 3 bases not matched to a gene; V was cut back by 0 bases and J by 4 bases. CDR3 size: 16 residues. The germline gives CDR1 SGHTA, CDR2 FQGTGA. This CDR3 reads CASSLTGGEGANVLTF. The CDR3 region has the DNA TGTGCCAGCAGCTTAACTGGGGGGGAAGGGGCCAACGTCCTGACTTTC. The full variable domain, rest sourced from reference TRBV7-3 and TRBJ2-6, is GAGVSQTPSNKVTEKGKYVELRCDPISGHTALYWYRQSLGQGPEFLIYFQGTGAADDSGLPNDRFFAVRPEGSVSTLKIQRTERGDSAVYLCASSLTGGEGANVLTFGAGSRLTVL.

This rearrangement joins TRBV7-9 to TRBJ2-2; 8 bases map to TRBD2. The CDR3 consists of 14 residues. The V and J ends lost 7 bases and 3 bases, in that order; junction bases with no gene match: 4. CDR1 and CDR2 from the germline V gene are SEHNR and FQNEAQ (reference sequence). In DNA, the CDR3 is TGTGCCAGCACCCGGGGGGGATACACCGGGGAGCTGTTTTTT. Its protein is CASTRGGYTGELFF.

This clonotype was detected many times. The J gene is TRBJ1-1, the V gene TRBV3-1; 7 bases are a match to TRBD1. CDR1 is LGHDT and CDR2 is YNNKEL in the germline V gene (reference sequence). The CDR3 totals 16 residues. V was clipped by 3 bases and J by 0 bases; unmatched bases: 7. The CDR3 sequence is CASSQTGKGMNTEAFF. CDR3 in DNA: TGTGCCAGCAGCCAGACAGGGAAGGGCATGAACACTGAAGCTTTCTTT.

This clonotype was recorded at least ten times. CDR3 sequence (DNA): TGTGCCAGCAGTCAGACAGGGGTCATAAATTCAGATACGCAGTATTTT. Translating gives CASSQTGVINSDTQYF. The chain combines TRBV28 with TRBJ2-3; 8 nucleotides align to TRBD1. CDR3 length equals 16 residues. The germline CDR1 and CDR2 sequences are MDHEN and SYDVKM. J lost 4 bases, V lost 5 bases, and 11 bases had no gene match.

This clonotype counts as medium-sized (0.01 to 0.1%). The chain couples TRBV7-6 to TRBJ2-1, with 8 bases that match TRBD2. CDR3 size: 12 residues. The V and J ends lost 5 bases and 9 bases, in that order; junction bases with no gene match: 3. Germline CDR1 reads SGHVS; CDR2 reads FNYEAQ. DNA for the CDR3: TGTGCCAGCAGCACCGGGGGGGTTGAGCAGTTCTTC. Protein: CASSTGGVEQFF.

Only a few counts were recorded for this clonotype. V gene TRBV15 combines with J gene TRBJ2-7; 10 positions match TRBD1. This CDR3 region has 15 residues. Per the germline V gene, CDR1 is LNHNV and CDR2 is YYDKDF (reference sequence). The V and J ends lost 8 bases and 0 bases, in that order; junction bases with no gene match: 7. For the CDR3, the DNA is TGTGCCACCGATAAGGGACAGGGGTTCTCCTACGAGCAGTACTTC. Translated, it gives CATDKGQGFSYEQYF.

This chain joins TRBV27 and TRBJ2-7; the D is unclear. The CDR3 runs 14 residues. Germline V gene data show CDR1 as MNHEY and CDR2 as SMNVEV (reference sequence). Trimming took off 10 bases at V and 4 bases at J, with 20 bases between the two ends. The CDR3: CATSLLGLGYEQYF. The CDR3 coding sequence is TGTGCCACCTCCCTTTTGGGCCTGGGGTACGAGCAGTACTTC.

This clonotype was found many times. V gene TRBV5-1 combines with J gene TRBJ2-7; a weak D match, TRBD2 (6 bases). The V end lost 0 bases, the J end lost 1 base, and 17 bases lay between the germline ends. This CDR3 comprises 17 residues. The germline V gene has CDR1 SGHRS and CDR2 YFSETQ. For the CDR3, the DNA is TGCGCCAGCAGCTTGGCCGGCTTTAGCGGACCTTCCTACGAGCAGTACTTC. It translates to CASSLAGFSGPSYEQYF.

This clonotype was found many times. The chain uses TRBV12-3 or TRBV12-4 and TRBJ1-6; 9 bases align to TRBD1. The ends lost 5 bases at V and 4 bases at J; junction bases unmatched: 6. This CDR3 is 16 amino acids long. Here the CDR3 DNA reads TGTGCCAGCAGTCCTACGGGACAGGGTTATAATTCACCCCTCCACTTT. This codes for CASSPTGQGYNSPLHF.